This TCR beta chain was captured in a study of cytomegalovirus exposure and HLA in healthy donors. Study observations and caveats: Accounts indicate the classifier identified cytomegalovirus status with strong specificity and sensitivity.

Germline-derived CDR1 and CDR2 are SGHDT and YYEEEE. V lost 2 bases and J lost 7; bases outside the gene matches: 6. The CDR3 runs to 16 residues. The PCR ran on 60 Vbeta and 13 Jbeta primers. Method: immunoSEQ multiplex PCR; TCRdb's copy keeps in-frame clones and lacks some. The top ten clones hold roughly 4% of a sample with approximately 150,000 clones, 75% to 90% of them seen once. A remark on this clone: Its antigen is still unknown.

The V and J genes are TRBV5-6 and TRBJ1-6; 10 bases align to TRBD1. This clonotype was sampled from a man aged 50 or older in good health and CMV-seropositive. Sequenced sample: PBMCs. In DNA form, the CDR3 reads TGTGCCAGCAGCTTCGGACAGGGGGGGTTCAATTCACCCCTCCACTTT. Translated: CASSFGQGGFNSPLHF. Full variable domain (missing parts from reference TRBV5-6 and TRBJ1-6): DAGVTQSPTHLIKTRGQQVTLRCSPKSGHDTVSWYQQALGQGPQFIFQYYEEEERQRGNFPDRFSGHQFPNYSSELNVNALLLGDSALYLCASSFGQGGFNSPLHFGNGTRLTVT.